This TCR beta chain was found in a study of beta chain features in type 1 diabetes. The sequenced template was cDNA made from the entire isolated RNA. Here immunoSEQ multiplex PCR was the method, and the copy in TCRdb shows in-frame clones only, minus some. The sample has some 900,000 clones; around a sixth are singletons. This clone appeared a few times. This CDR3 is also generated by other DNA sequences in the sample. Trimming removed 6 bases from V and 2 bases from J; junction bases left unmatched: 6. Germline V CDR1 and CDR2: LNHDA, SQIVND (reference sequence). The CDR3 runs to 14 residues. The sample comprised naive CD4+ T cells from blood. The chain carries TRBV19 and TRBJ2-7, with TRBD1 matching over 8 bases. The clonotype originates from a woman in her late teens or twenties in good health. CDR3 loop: CASSPGTGTYEQYF. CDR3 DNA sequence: TGTGCCAGTAGCCCCGGGACAGGTACCTACGAGCAGTACTTC.